This T cell receptor beta chain appears in the sequencing data of a study of T-cell memory formation after mild COVID-19. Overall study results and limits: Whereas later expanders leaned CD4+, clones contracting day 15 to 85 showed a balanced CD4/CD8 makeup.

Points on this clonotype: Its specificity is not known.

Sample barcodes and UMIs were carried by the TCR alpha and TCR beta cDNA libraries that 5'RACE generated with constant-segment primers. One entry per CDR3 protein results from TCRdb running MiXCR on the 5' RACE reads. The sample holds 310,000 or so distinct CDR3 sequences, roughly 15% seen once. This CDR3 is built from 18 residues. CDR1 SGHTA and CDR2 FQGNSA come from the germline V gene. V dropped 1 base and J dropped 7 bases, with 24 bases sitting between them. The chain uses TRBV7-2 and TRBJ2-3; D is possibly TRBD2 (6 bases). The sequencing sample was made of PBMCs or a T cell subset sorted from them (not recorded which). The origin of this receptor is a man aged 18-30 years who had mild COVID-19 (a few samples of this study predate the infection). Cell type and time point are not known. CDR3 in amino acids: CASSLGRSGLARVHTQYF. The CDR3 DNA is TGTGCCAGCAGCTTAGGCAGATCGGGGCTAGCGAGGGTACATACGCAGTATTTT.